The rows below give T cell receptor beta chains drawn from one sample of a study of OX40 agonist ivuxolimab in advanced cancers. Only in-frame clones appear in the TCRdb table, and some are missing; sequencing was by immunoSEQ multiplex PCR. The repertoire holds around 97,000 clones, with approximately 80% as singletons. Specimen: CD4+ or CD8+ T cells sorted from blood, collected in a trial of the OX40 agonist ivuxolimab. The receptors were gathered from an adult with an advanced solid tumor such as melanoma, head and neck, liver or kidney cancer. The CDR3 runs from the conserved cysteine through the conserved F or W. The D gene is left open where the match is weak. Not all rows give a size; the values are once, few, many and, for expanded clones, a class.

v_call: TRBV5-8; clone_size: .; j_call: TRBJ2-7; d_call: TRBD1; cdr3_nt: TGTGCCAGCAGCTTGGACGGACAGGGTCGCGAGCAGTACTTC; cdr3_aa: CASSLDGQGREQYF
v_call: TRBV5-1; clone_size: .; j_call: TRBJ1-2; d_call: TRBD1; cdr3_nt: TGCGCCAGCAGCTTACGACAGGGAAACAACTATGGCTACACCTTC; cdr3_aa: CASSLRQGNNYGYTF
v_call: TRBV7-3; clone_size: .; j_call: TRBJ1-2; d_call: TRBD1; cdr3_nt: TGTGCCAGCAGCCCACACGACAGGGTCTATGGCTACACCTTC; cdr3_aa: CASSPHDRVYGYTF
v_call: TRBV12-5; clone_size: .; j_call: TRBJ1-3; d_call: TRBD1; cdr3_nt: TGTGCTAGTGGCCCCGAGGGGGCGCTTGGAAACACCATATATTTT; cdr3_aa: CASGPEGALGNTIYF
v_call: TRBV7-9; clone_size: .; j_call: TRBJ2-7; d_call: .; cdr3_nt: TGTGCCAGCAGCAATTATCTTGAGGGCGTCGAGCAGTACTTC; cdr3_aa: CASSNYLEGVEQYF
v_call: TRBV6-5; clone_size: .; j_call: TRBJ1-2; d_call: TRBD1; cdr3_nt: TGTGCCAGCTCGGGGACAGGGGGCGGTTATGGCTACACCTTC; cdr3_aa: CASSGTGGGYGYTF
v_call: TRBV7-2; clone_size: .; j_call: TRBJ2-3; d_call: .; cdr3_nt: TGTGCCAGCAGCTTAGCCACAGCCCCCCAAGATACGCAGTATTTT; cdr3_aa: CASSLATAPQDTQYF
v_call: TRBV5-1; clone_size: .; j_call: TRBJ2-3; d_call: TRBD2; cdr3_nt: TGCGCCAGCAGCCGGGAGGGGACCGGAGATACGCAGTATTTT; cdr3_aa: CASSREGTGDTQYF
v_call: TRBV5-5; clone_size: once; j_call: TRBJ1-2; d_call: .; cdr3_nt: TGTGCCAGCAGCTTGGACACCAAGCCGGGTGGCTACACCTTC; cdr3_aa: CASSLDTKPGGYTF
v_call: TRBV9; clone_size: .; j_call: TRBJ1-6; d_call: .; cdr3_nt: TGTGCCAGCAGCCCTGGGGATATGGCAGACTATAATTCACCCCTCCACTTT; cdr3_aa: CASSPGDMADYNSPLHF
v_call: TRBV7-6; clone_size: .; j_call: TRBJ2-2; d_call: TRBD2; cdr3_nt: TGTGCCAGCAGCTCCGGACTAGCGGGAGACACCGGGGAGCTGTTTTTT; cdr3_aa: CASSSGLAGDTGELFF
v_call: TRBV19; clone_size: .; j_call: TRBJ2-7; d_call: .; cdr3_nt: TGTGCCAGTAGTAGGCCGGGATATTACGAGCAGTACTTC; cdr3_aa: CASSRPGYYEQYF
v_call: TRBV6-6; clone_size: .; j_call: TRBJ1-2; d_call: .; cdr3_nt: TGTGCCAGCAGTGGGACGAACTATGGCTACACCTTC; cdr3_aa: CASSGTNYGYTF
v_call: TRBV18; clone_size: .; j_call: TRBJ2-3; d_call: .; cdr3_nt: TGTGCCAGCTCACCGGGCTCGATGGGGGCAGATACGCAGTATTTT; cdr3_aa: CASSPGSMGADTQYF
v_call: TRBV5-1; clone_size: .; j_call: TRBJ2-3; d_call: .; cdr3_nt: TGCGCCAGCAGCTTTGGCCAGTCCACAGATACGCAGTATTTT; cdr3_aa: CASSFGQSTDTQYF
v_call: TRBV6-6; clone_size: .; j_call: TRBJ2-5; d_call: .; cdr3_nt: TGTGCCAGCAGTACCCTCGGGGGCTTGGAGACCCAGTACTTC; cdr3_aa: CASSTLGGLETQYF
v_call: TRBV6-1; clone_size: once; j_call: TRBJ1-5; d_call: .; cdr3_nt: TGTGCCAGCAGTGAATCCCGAGGGGGTTACGGGGTTAGCAATCAGCCCCAGCATTTT; cdr3_aa: CASSESRGGYGVSNQPQHF
v_call: TRBV27; clone_size: .; j_call: TRBJ2-7; d_call: .; cdr3_nt: TGTGCCAGCAGTTTAAGGTCCTACGAGCAGTACTTC; cdr3_aa: CASSLRSYEQYF
v_call: TRBV28; clone_size: .; j_call: TRBJ2-3; d_call: TRBD2; cdr3_nt: TGTGCCAGCAGTACAATCGACAGGACTAGCGATACGCAGTATTTT; cdr3_aa: CASSTIDRTSDTQYF
v_call: TRBV2; clone_size: .; j_call: TRBJ2-7; d_call: TRBD1; cdr3_nt: TGTGCCAGCAGGCCTCCGGGACAGGGTACCTACGAGCAGTACTTC; cdr3_aa: CASRPPGQGTYEQYF
v_call: TRBV5-4; clone_size: .; j_call: TRBJ2-3; d_call: .; cdr3_nt: TGTGCCAGCAGCTTCTCGAGGCAGGCCACAGATACGCAGTATTTT; cdr3_aa: CASSFSRQATDTQYF
v_call: TRBV7-6; clone_size: few; j_call: TRBJ2-7; d_call: TRBD2; cdr3_nt: TGTGCCAGCAGCCCGGGACTAGCGGGAGGCCTCTCCTACGAGCAGTACTTC; cdr3_aa: CASSPGLAGGLSYEQYF
v_call: TRBV6-5; clone_size: .; j_call: TRBJ1-6; d_call: TRBD1; cdr3_nt: TGTGCCAGCAGTTACCAACAGGGGTTGGTGGCCCTCCACTTT; cdr3_aa: CASSYQQGLVALHF
v_call: TRBV6-4; clone_size: .; j_call: TRBJ2-7; d_call: .; cdr3_nt: TGTGCCAGCAGTGACCGAATAGGGGGCGAGCAGTACTTC; cdr3_aa: CASSDRIGGEQYF
v_call: TRBV19; clone_size: .; j_call: TRBJ1-5; d_call: .; cdr3_nt: TGTGCCACCTCCTTGGCGGGGATTAATCAGCCCCAGCATTTT; cdr3_aa: CATSLAGINQPQHF
v_call: TRBV21-1; clone_size: .; j_call: TRBJ2-1; d_call: .; cdr3_nt: TGTGCCAGCAGCACCGGTCCCACAGCGGGGGAAAATGAGCAGTTCTTC; cdr3_aa: CASSTGPTAGENEQFF
v_call: TRBV23-1; clone_size: few; j_call: TRBJ2-5; d_call: .; cdr3_nt: TGCGCCAGCAGTCAAATCCTAGAGCAACAGGAAAGCGAAGAGACCCAGTACTTC; cdr3_aa: CASSQILEQQESEETQYF
v_call: TRBV9; clone_size: .; j_call: TRBJ2-7; d_call: TRBD2; cdr3_nt: TGTGCCAGCAGCTCTGGACGGACTAGCGGGGGGTACTACGAGCAGTACTTC; cdr3_aa: CASSSGRTSGGYYEQYF
v_call: TRBV27; clone_size: .; j_call: TRBJ2-7; d_call: TRBD1; cdr3_nt: TGTGCCAGCAGCACCGGGACAGAGAGCTTATACGAGCAGTACTTC; cdr3_aa: CASSTGTESLYEQYF
v_call: TRBV12-5; clone_size: .; j_call: TRBJ1-2; d_call: TRBD1; cdr3_nt: TGTGCTAGTGTGGGGACAGCAAGCTATGGCTACACCTTC; cdr3_aa: CASVGTASYGYTF
v_call: TRBV27; clone_size: .; j_call: TRBJ1-1; d_call: .; cdr3_nt: TGTGCCAGCAGTCACCACATGAACACTGAAGCTTTCTTT; cdr3_aa: CASSHHMNTEAFF
v_call: TRBV5-6; clone_size: .; j_call: TRBJ1-1; d_call: .; cdr3_nt: TGTGCCAGCAGCTTATTCTCTGGACCCACTGAAGCTTTCTTT; cdr3_aa: CASSLFSGPTEAFF
v_call: TRBV25-1; clone_size: .; j_call: TRBJ1-2; d_call: .; cdr3_nt: TGTGCCAGCACAAAATCCGGGGACCCCGATAGAAAGGGCTACACCTTC; cdr3_aa: CASTKSGDPDRKGYTF
v_call: TRBV2; clone_size: once; j_call: TRBJ2-3; d_call: .; cdr3_nt: TGTGCCAGCGCTCTTCCTGAGGGGATTGGGAGCACAGATACGCAGTATTTT; cdr3_aa: CASALPEGIGSTDTQYF
v_call: TRBV20-1; clone_size: .; j_call: TRBJ1-1; d_call: .; cdr3_nt: TGCAGTGCTAGAGTCGGGACAGAAGCTTTCTTT; cdr3_aa: CSARVGTEAFF
v_call: TRBV7-2; clone_size: .; j_call: TRBJ2-5; d_call: .; cdr3_nt: TGTGCCAGCAGCTTAGGAAGCGTCCAAGAGACCCAGTACTTC; cdr3_aa: CASSLGSVQETQYF
v_call: TRBV5-1; clone_size: many; j_call: TRBJ2-1; d_call: .; cdr3_nt: TGCGCCAGCAGCTTGGACGGGCGGAACAATGAGCAGTTCTTC; cdr3_aa: CASSLDGRNNEQFF
v_call: TRBV10-3; clone_size: .; j_call: TRBJ2-1; d_call: .; cdr3_nt: TGTGCCAGCTCGAGGGACTTAAACAATGAGCAGTTCTTC; cdr3_aa: CASSRDLNNEQFF
v_call: TRBV6-5; clone_size: .; j_call: TRBJ2-5; d_call: .; cdr3_nt: TGTGCCAGCAGTTTAGGTGGCGGAGGCGGGGAGACCCAGTACTTC; cdr3_aa: CASSLGGGGGETQYF
v_call: TRBV23-1; clone_size: .; j_call: TRBJ2-6; d_call: .; cdr3_nt: TGCGCCAGCAGCCCCTATTCCGTTTCTGGGGCCAACGTCCTGACTTTC; cdr3_aa: CASSPYSVSGANVLTF
v_call: TRBV7-8; clone_size: .; j_call: TRBJ1-1; d_call: TRBD1; cdr3_nt: TGTGCCAGCAGCCATGGACAGGGGAAGACTGAAGCTTTCTTT; cdr3_aa: CASSHGQGKTEAFF
v_call: TRBV6-5; clone_size: once; j_call: TRBJ2-7; d_call: TRBD2; cdr3_nt: TGTGCCAGCAGTTACGGAGGACTAGCGGGATCGGAGCAGTACTTC; cdr3_aa: CASSYGGLAGSEQYF
v_call: TRBV5-4; clone_size: .; j_call: TRBJ2-1; d_call: .; cdr3_nt: TGTGCCAGCAGCCGCCCGGACAGAAACAATGAGCAGTTCTTC; cdr3_aa: CASSRPDRNNEQFF
v_call: TRBV5-1; clone_size: once; j_call: TRBJ1-5; d_call: .; cdr3_nt: TGCGCCAGCAGCTTTGGAGAGAGCAATCAGCCCCAGCATTTT; cdr3_aa: CASSFGESNQPQHF
v_call: TRBV11-2; clone_size: .; j_call: TRBJ1-3; d_call: .; cdr3_nt: TGTGCCAGCAGCTTAGCCGGAAACACCATATATTTT; cdr3_aa: CASSLAGNTIYF
v_call: TRBV7-9; clone_size: .; j_call: TRBJ2-3; d_call: .; cdr3_nt: TGTGCCAGCAGACCCCAATCCACAGATACGCAGTATTTT; cdr3_aa: CASRPQSTDTQYF
v_call: TRBV19; clone_size: .; j_call: TRBJ2-7; d_call: TRBD1; cdr3_nt: TGTGCCAGTAACAGGGGGGACAGCTCCTACGAGCAGTACTTC; cdr3_aa: CASNRGDSSYEQYF
v_call: TRBV12-5; clone_size: .; j_call: TRBJ2-7; d_call: TRBD1; cdr3_nt: TGTGCTAGTGGTTTTCCGCGGGACAGGAGAGCCTACGAGCAGTACTTC; cdr3_aa: CASGFPRDRRAYEQYF
v_call: TRBV12-5; clone_size: .; j_call: TRBJ2-1; d_call: .; cdr3_nt: TGTGCTAGTGGTTTGAGCCTTCTAGGCAACAATGAGCAGTTCTTC; cdr3_aa: CASGLSLLGNNEQFF
v_call: TRBV6-5; clone_size: .; j_call: TRBJ2-7; d_call: TRBD1; cdr3_nt: TGTGCCAGCAGTACTAGAGCGACAGGGAGACTCGAGCAGTACTTC; cdr3_aa: CASSTRATGRLEQYF
v_call: TRBV18; clone_size: .; j_call: TRBJ1-5; d_call: .; cdr3_nt: TGTGCCAGCTCACCTTGGGACAATCAGCCCCAGCATTTT; cdr3_aa: CASSPWDNQPQHF
v_call: TRBV27; clone_size: .; j_call: TRBJ2-7; d_call: TRBD2; cdr3_nt: TGTGCCAGCAGTTTGGGGAGGGGTGGCCACGAGCAGTACTTC; cdr3_aa: CASSLGRGGHEQYF
v_call: TRBV18; clone_size: .; j_call: TRBJ2-1; d_call: .; cdr3_nt: TGTGCCAGCTCACCGCGTCTGAGTGATGAGCAGTTCTTC; cdr3_aa: CASSPRLSDEQFF
v_call: TRBV7-2; clone_size: .; j_call: TRBJ1-2; d_call: TRBD1; cdr3_nt: TGTGCCAGCAGCCTCGCCGGGACAGGCCCATATGGCTACACCTTC; cdr3_aa: CASSLAGTGPYGYTF
v_call: TRBV4-1; clone_size: .; j_call: TRBJ2-7; d_call: TRBD1; cdr3_nt: TGCGCCAGCAGCCAAGAAGGACAGGGGGCGGCCTACGAGCAGTACTTC; cdr3_aa: CASSQEGQGAAYEQYF
v_call: TRBV6-1; clone_size: .; j_call: TRBJ2-5; d_call: .; cdr3_nt: TGTGCCAGCAGCGGTGGACAGAAAGAGACCCAGTACTTC; cdr3_aa: CASSGGQKETQYF
v_call: TRBV5-1; clone_size: .; j_call: TRBJ2-6; d_call: .; cdr3_nt: TGCGCCAGCAGCTTGGCCCTCGGGGCCAACGTCCTGACTTTC; cdr3_aa: CASSLALGANVLTF
v_call: TRBV30; clone_size: .; j_call: TRBJ2-1; d_call: .; cdr3_nt: TGTGCCTGGAGTGTAAGTAAGTTTGAGCAGTTCTTC; cdr3_aa: CAWSVSKFEQFF
v_call: TRBV5-4; clone_size: .; j_call: TRBJ1-2; d_call: .; cdr3_nt: TGTGCCAGCAGCAACGGGATAGACTATGGCTACACCTTC; cdr3_aa: CASSNGIDYGYTF
v_call: TRBV9; clone_size: .; j_call: TRBJ1-2; d_call: TRBD1; cdr3_nt: TGTGCCAGCAGCAAAGGTGACAGGGGGATGGACGGCTACACCTTC; cdr3_aa: CASSKGDRGMDGYTF